The next 21 T cell receptor beta chains were all read from a single sample in a study of cytomegalovirus exposure and HLA in healthy donors (dated by TCRdb to about 2017). Receptor amplification or capture employed the immunoSEQ multiplex PCR assay. For the multiplex PCR, a mixture combining 60 forward primers for TCR Vbeta segments and 13 reverse primers for TCR Jbeta segments was used. What TCRdb holds here is the immuneACCESS table cut down to in-frame rearrangements. Part of the clones is not present; checked against another copy, under half of the missing clones reflect an unresolved V gene, and the others are unexplained. This sample holds roughly 130,000 clones; approximately 84% were observed only once. The ten largest clones take up 2.5% to 3.5% of the sample. Input material: PBMCs. These receptors were taken from a boy aged 2 to 10 in good health and CMV-seronegative.

V gene TRBV5-4 combines with J gene TRBJ2-3, with TRBD2 matching over 9 bases. Germline loops: CDR1 SGHNT, CDR2 YYREEE (reference sequence). V lost 4 bases to trimming and J lost 2 bases; unmatched junction nucleotides: 5. The CDR3 totals 15 residues. The CDR3 protein is CASSLGGGDTDTQYF. CDR3 DNA: TGTGCCAGCAGCCTTGGCGGGGGGGACACAGATACGCAGTATTTT. Supplemented by reference TRBV5-4 and TRBJ2-3, the full variable domain reads ETGVTQSPTHLIKTRGQQVTLRCSSQSGHNTVSWYQQALGQGPQFIFQYYREEENGRGNFPPRFSGLQFPNYSSELNVNALELDDSALYLCASSLGGGDTDTQYFGPGTRLTVL.

The V call is TRBV14, the J call TRBJ2-5; 9 bases align to TRBD2. CDR3 size: 17 residues. Trimming cost V 0 bases and J 2 bases; bases outside gene matches: 7. The germline V gene has CDR1 SGHDN and CDR2 FVKESK. CDR3 sequence reads: CASSQDRLAGNQETQYF. CDR3 coding DNA: TGTGCCAGCAGCCAAGATAGGCTAGCGGGAAATCAAGAGACCCAGTACTTC. The whole variable domain, remainder taken from reference TRBV14 and TRBJ2-5, is EAGVTQFPSHSVIEKGQTVTLRCDPISGHDNLYWYRRVMGKEIKFLLHFVKESKQDESGMPNNRFLAERTGGTYSTLKVQPAELEDSGVYFCASSQDRLAGNQETQYFGPGTRLLVL.

This clone was seen a handful of times. The chain employs TRBV9 and TRBJ1-3; tentatively, D is TRBD1 (6 bases). Trimming shortened V by 10 bases and J by 0 bases, and 14 bases separated the two germline ends. This CDR3 comprises 14 residues. Germline V lookup: CDR1 SGDLS, CDR2 YYNGEE. CDR3: CAGRGANSGNTIYF. In DNA, the CDR3 is TGTGCCGGACGGGGGGCTAACTCTGGAAACACCATATATTTT.

V gene TRBV7-8 combines with J gene TRBJ1-2, with D tentatively TRBD1 (5 bases). The CDR3 runs 15 residues. Germline CDR1 reads SGHVS; CDR2 reads FQNEAQ. V was cut by 2 bases and J by 6 bases, with 16 bases left in between. For the CDR3, the DNA is TGTGCCAGCAGCTTAATGGGGGGTTGGCTTCATGGCTACACCTTC. Translating gives CASSLMGGWLHGYTF.

The chain employs TRBV29-1 and TRBJ1-2, with 9 bases matching TRBD1. J was trimmed by 6 bases and V by 0 bases; bases with no gene match: 5. Germline CDR1 SQVTM, CDR2 ANQGSEA. This CDR3 spans 14 amino acids. DNA of the CDR3: TGCAGCGTTGAAGATCTCGGGACAGGGAATGGCTACACCTTC. Its protein product is CSVEDLGTGNGYTF.

The rearrangement joins TRBV6-7 to TRBJ1-1; D is uncertain. TRBV6-7 is identified as an open reading frame with a role that is uncertain. Trimming took 3 bases from V and 6 from J, leaving 17 bases between them. The CDR3 is 15 amino acids. This CDR3 reads CASSYSEALNAEAFF. The CDR3 DNA reads TGTGCCAGCAGTTATAGCGAGGCACTAAACGCTGAAGCTTTCTTT.

V and J are TRBV4-2 and TRBJ2-7, with D possibly TRBD2 on 6 matching bases. The CDR3 totals 14 residues. V was shortened by 5 bases and J by 0 bases, with 11 bases between the two germline ends. CDR1 is LGHNA and CDR2 is YNFKEQ in the germline V gene. In DNA form, the CDR3 reads TGTGCCAGCAGCTTCAGGGACTCCTCCTACGAGCAGTACTTC. Amino acids: CASSFRDSSYEQYF.

The chain uses TRBV2 and TRBJ1-2; D is undetermined. Looked up from germline, CDR1 is SNHLY and CDR2 is FYNNEI. The ends were cut back, 6 bases at V and 7 bases at J, with 18 bases in the middle. The CDR3 covers 14 residues. DNA of the CDR3: TGTGCCAGCAGACAAGCGGAGGAAGAACTTGGCTACACCTTC. This gives the protein CASRQAEEELGYTF.

V usage is TRBV5-6 and J usage is TRBJ2-1; the D gene is possibly TRBD2 (5 bases). The CDR3 is made up of 16 amino acids. V lost 0 bases and J lost 0, with 10 bases in between. Germline CDR1 reads SGHDT; CDR2 reads YYEEEE. The CDR3 DNA reads as TGTGCCAGCAGCTTGGAAGGGAGAGCCTCCTACAATGAGCAGTTCTTC. This translates into CASSLEGRASYNEQFF.

The CDR3 sequence: CASTLLDNSPLHF. DNA of the CDR3: TGTGCCAGCACCCTGTTAGATAATTCACCCCTCCACTTT. The genes are TRBV4-2 and TRBJ1-6; D call uncertain. Germline values: CDR1 LGHNA, CDR2 YNFKEQ. V was cut by 7 bases and J by 5 bases, with 9 bases left in between. The CDR3 is 13 residues long.

This chain joins TRBV7-9 and TRBJ2-3; TRBD2 matches 7 bases. The ends lost 5 bases at V and 6 bases at J; junction bases unmatched: 8. The CDR3 has 14 amino acids. Germline V CDR1 and CDR2: SEHNR, FQNEAQ (reference sequence). As DNA, the CDR3 is TGTGCCAGCAGCCTTGGGAGGGATTCGGATACGCAGTATTTT. Residues: CASSLGRDSDTQYF.

The J gene is TRBJ1-1, the V gene TRBV30; D ambiguous. The CDR3 runs 13 residues. V lost 1 base, J lost 5 bases, and 11 bases lay in between. The V gene's germline CDR1 is GTSNPN and CDR2 SVGIG (reference sequence). The DNA for the CDR3 is TGTGCCTGGAGTGGTGACGGGTCGACTGAAGCTTTCTTT. Protein product: CAWSGDGSTEAFF.

The V call is TRBV7-2, the J call TRBJ2-1, with TRBD2 matching over 7 bases. The V gene end was trimmed by 5 bases and the J gene end by 0 bases; junction bases not matched to a gene: 10. Germline assignment: CDR1 SGHTA and CDR2 FQGNSA. The CDR3 has 17 residues. The DNA of the CDR3 is TGTGCCAGCAGCCCCCCTAGCGGTTGGAGCTCCTACAATGAGCAGTTCTTC. Encoded protein: CASSPPSGWSSYNEQFF.

This chain joins TRBV18 and TRBJ1-2; TRBD1 agrees at 8 bases. After removal of 2 bases from V and 0 bases from J, the junction contained 5 bases not matched to a gene. CDR1 is KGHSH, CDR2 LQKENI, per germline. The CDR3 is made up of 16 amino acids. CDR3 DNA: TGTGCCAGCTCACCAGTCCCGGACAGGGCTAACTATGGCTACACCTTC. It encodes CASSPVPDRANYGYTF.

The V gene is TRBV15, the J gene TRBJ1-4; 8 bases match TRBD1. V lost 3 bases and J lost 5; bases outside the gene matches: 5. The CDR3 length is 15 residues. Germline V CDR1 and CDR2: LNHNV, YYDKDF (reference sequence). CDR3 region: CATSSFTGGNEKLFF. In DNA, the CDR3 is TGTGCCACCAGCAGCTTCACAGGGGGGAATGAAAAACTGTTTTTT.

The rearrangement joins TRBV7-8 to TRBJ1-3, with 8 bases identical to TRBD1. The germline V gene encodes CDR1 SGHVS and CDR2 FQNEAQ. This CDR3 is built from 15 residues. The V segment lost 5 bases and the J segment 0 bases; nucleotides outside the gene matches: 3. The CDR3 DNA reads as TGTGCCAGCAGCCCGCAGGGGGCCTCTGGAAACACCATATATTTT. It specifies CASSPQGASGNTIYF.

The genes are TRBV6-1 and TRBJ2-1; TRBD2 matches at 8 bases. The CDR3 contains 13 residues. Germline V gene data show CDR1 as MNHNS and CDR2 as SASEGT. The trim removed 3 bases at V and 8 bases at J, leaving 3 bases unmatched. CDR3 in amino acids: CASSDPGRDEQFF. DNA of the CDR3: TGTGCCAGCAGTGACCCCGGGAGGGATGAGCAGTTCTTC.

This chain joins TRBV6-6 and TRBJ2-1; D gene uncertain. This CDR3 region has 13 residues. Looked up from germline, CDR1 is MNHNY and CDR2 is SVGAGI (reference sequence). V was shortened by 5 bases and J by 9 bases, with 14 bases between the two germline ends. The CDR3: CASSLPARREQFF. The CDR3, as DNA: TGTGCCAGCAGTCTCCCCGCCAGGCGTGAGCAGTTCTTC.

The genes are TRBV19 and TRBJ1-2; no reliable D call. The CDR3 spans 13 residues. Looked up from germline, CDR1 is LNHDA and CDR2 is SQIVND (reference sequence). Between the trimmed V and J ends, which lost 10 bases and 3 bases, there was a span of 15 bases. The CDR3 region is CATRSYEDYGYTF. CDR3 DNA: TGTGCCACCCGGAGCTACGAGGACTATGGCTACACCTTC.

The chain joins TRBV19 to TRBJ2-1; D is unresolved. This CDR3 is built from 14 residues. V was cut by 1 base and J by 10 bases, with 14 bases left in between. Germline V gene data show CDR1 as LNHDA and CDR2 as SQIVND (reference sequence). The CDR3, as DNA: TGTGCCAGTAGTATAGGAGCAGGAATGAACGAGCAGTTCTTC. Its translation: CASSIGAGMNEQFF.

This clone was picked up a small number of times. The V gene is TRBV27, the J gene TRBJ1-2, with TRBD1 identical over 9 bases. V gave up 5 bases and J gave up 9 bases; unmatched junction bases: 10. CDR1 MNHEY and CDR2 SMNVEV come from the germline V gene (reference sequence). The CDR3 is 14 amino acids. CDR3 DNA: TGTGCCAGCAGTCCGGGACAGGGTGGTCGGAGCTACACCTTC. It translates to CASSPGQGGRSYTF.